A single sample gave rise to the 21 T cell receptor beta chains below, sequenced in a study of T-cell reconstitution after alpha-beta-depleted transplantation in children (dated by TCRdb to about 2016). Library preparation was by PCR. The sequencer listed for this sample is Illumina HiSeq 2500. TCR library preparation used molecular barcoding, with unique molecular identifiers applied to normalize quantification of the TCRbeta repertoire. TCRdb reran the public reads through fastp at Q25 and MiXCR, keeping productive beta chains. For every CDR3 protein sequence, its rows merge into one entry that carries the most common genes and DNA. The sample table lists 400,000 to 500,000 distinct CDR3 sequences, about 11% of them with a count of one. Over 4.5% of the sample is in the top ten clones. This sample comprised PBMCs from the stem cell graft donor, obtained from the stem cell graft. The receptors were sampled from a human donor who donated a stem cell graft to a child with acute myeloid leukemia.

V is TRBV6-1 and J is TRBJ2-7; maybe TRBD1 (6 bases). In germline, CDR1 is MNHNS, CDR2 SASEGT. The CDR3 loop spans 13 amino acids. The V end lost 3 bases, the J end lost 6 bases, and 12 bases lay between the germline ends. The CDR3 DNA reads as TGTGCCAGCAGTGATCAGGGGCAATTCGAGCAGTACTTC. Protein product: CASSDQGQFEQYF.

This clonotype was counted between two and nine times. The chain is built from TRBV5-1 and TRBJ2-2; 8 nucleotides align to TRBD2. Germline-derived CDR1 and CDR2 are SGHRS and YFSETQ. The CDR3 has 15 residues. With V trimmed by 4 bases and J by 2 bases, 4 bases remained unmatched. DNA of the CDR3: TGCGCCAGCAGCATTAGCGGGGTCAACACCGGGGAGCTGTTTTTT. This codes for CASSISGVNTGELFF.

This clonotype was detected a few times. CDR3 sequence reads: CASSLQQGDTGELFF. In nucleotides, the CDR3 is TGTGCCAGCAGCTTACAACAGGGCGACACCGGGGAGCTGTTTTTT. V and J are TRBV7-9 and TRBJ2-2; D perhaps matches TRBD1 (6 bases). From germline, CDR1 is SEHNR and CDR2 FQNEAQ (reference sequence). Trimming removed 2 bases from V and 3 bases from J, with 10 bases in between. The CDR3 is 15 amino acids.

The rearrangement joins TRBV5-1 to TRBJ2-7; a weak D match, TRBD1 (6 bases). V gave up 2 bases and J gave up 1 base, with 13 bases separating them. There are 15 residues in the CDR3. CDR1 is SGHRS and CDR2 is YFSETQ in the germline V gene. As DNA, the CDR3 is TGCGCCAGCAGCTTTGAGGGACATGCTTCCTACGAGCAGTACTTC. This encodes CASSFEGHASYEQYF.

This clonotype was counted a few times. The CDR3 protein is CSARDSGTGAGYTF. The CDR3 DNA reads as TGCAGTGCTAGAGATTCCGGGACAGGGGCTGGCTACACCTTC. This sequence joins TRBV20-1 and TRBJ1-2; 10 bases line up with TRBD1. This CDR3 comprises 14 residues. The J segment lost 7 bases and the V segment lost 0 bases, leaving 5 bases of the junction unmatched. CDR1 is DFQATT, CDR2 SNEGSKA, per germline (reference sequence).

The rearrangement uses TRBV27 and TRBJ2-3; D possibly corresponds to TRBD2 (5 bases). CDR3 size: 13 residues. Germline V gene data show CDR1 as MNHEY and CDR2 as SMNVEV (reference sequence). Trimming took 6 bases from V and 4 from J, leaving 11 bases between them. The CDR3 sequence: CASSSGLSDTQYF. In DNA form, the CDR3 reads TGTGCCAGCAGCAGCGGACTTTCAGATACGCAGTATTTT.

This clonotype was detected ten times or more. In DNA, the CDR3 is TGTGCCAGCGAATCGAACACCGGGGAGCTGTTTTTT. Translated: CASESNTGELFF. V gene TRBV6-5 combines with J gene TRBJ2-2, with D unresolved. Trimming took 8 bases from V and 0 from J, leaving 4 bases between them. This CDR3 comprises 12 residues. Germline V gives CDR1 MNHEY, CDR2 SVGAGI.

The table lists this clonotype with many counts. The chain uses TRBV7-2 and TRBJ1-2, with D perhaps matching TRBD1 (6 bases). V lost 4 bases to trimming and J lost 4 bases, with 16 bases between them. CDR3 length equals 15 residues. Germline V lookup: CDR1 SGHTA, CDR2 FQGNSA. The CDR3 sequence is CASSSTGGGVYGYTF. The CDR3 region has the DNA TGTGCCAGCAGCTCGACAGGTGGTGGGGTCTATGGCTACACCTTC.

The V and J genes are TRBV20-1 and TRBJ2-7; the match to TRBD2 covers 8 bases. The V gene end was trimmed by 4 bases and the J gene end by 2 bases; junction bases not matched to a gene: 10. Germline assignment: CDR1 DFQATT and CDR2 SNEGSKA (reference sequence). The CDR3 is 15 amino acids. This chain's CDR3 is CSATSVTSGTYEQYF. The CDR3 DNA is TGCAGTGCTACGAGTGTAACTAGCGGAACCTACGAGCAGTACTTC.

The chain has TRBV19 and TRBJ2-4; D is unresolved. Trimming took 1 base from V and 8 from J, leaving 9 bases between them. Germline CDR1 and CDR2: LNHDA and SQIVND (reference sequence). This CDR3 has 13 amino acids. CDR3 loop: CASSIGVVDIQYF. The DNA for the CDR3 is TGTGCCAGTAGTATAGGGGTTGTGGACATTCAGTACTTC.

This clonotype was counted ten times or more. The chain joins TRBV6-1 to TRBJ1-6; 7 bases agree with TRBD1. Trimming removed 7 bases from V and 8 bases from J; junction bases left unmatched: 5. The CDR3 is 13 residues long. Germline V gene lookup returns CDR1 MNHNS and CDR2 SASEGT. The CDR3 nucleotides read TGTGCCAGCATGACAGGGAGAGATTCACCCCTCCACTTT. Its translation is CASMTGRDSPLHF.

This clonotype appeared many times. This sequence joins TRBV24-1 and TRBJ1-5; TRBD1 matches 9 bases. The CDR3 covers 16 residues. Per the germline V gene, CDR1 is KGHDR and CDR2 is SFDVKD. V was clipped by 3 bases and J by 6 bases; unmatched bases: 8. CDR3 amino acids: CATSDGLGQGGQPQHF. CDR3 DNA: TGTGCCACCAGTGATGGTTTGGGACAGGGAGGTCAGCCCCAGCATTTT.

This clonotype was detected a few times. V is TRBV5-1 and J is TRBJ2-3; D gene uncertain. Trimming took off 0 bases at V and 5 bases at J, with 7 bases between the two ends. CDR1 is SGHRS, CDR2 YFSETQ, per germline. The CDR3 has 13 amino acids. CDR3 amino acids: CASSLDPGDTQYF. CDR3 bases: TGCGCCAGCAGCTTGGATCCGGGAGATACGCAGTATTTT.

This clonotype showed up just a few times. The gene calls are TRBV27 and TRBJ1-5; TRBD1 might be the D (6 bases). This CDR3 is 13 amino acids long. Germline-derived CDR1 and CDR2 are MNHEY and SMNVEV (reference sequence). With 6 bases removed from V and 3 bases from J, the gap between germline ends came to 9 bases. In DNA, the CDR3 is TGTGCCAGCAGCCGACAGGCCAATCAGCCCCAGCATTTT. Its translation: CASSRQANQPQHF.

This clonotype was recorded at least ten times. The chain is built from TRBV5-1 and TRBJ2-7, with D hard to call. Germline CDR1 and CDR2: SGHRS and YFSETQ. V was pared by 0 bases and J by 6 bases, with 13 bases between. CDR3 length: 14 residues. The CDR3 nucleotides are TGCGCCAGCAGCTTGGAACGGATCCCGGGCGAGCAGTACTTC. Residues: CASSLERIPGEQYF. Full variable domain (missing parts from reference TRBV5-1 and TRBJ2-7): KAGVTQTPRYLIKTRGQQVTLSCSPISGHRSVSWYQQTPGQGLQFLFEYFSETQRNKGNFPGRFSGRQFSNSRSEMNVSTLELGDSALYLCASSLERIPGEQYFGPGTRLTVT.

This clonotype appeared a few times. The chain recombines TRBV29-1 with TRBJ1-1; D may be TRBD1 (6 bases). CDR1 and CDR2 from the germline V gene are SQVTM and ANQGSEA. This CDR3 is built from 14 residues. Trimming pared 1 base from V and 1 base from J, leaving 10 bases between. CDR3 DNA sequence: TGCAGCGTTGAAGGGGACACCGAGAACACTGAAGCTTTCTTT. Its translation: CSVEGDTENTEAFF.

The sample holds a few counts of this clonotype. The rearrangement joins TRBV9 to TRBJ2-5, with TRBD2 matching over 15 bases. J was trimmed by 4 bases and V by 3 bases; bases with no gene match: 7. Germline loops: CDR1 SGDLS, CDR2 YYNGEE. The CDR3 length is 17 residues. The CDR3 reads CASSAGTSGRWGETQYF. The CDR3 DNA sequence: TGTGCCAGCAGCGCCGGGACTAGCGGGAGGTGGGGAGAGACCCAGTACTTC.

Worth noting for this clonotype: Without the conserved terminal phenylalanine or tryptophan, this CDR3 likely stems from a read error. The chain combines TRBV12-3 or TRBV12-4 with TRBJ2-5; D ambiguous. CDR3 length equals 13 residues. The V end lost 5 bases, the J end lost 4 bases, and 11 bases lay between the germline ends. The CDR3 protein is CASSPFLRETQYL. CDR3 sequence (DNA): TGTGCCAGCAGTCCGTTCCTTAGAGAGACCCAGTACTTG.

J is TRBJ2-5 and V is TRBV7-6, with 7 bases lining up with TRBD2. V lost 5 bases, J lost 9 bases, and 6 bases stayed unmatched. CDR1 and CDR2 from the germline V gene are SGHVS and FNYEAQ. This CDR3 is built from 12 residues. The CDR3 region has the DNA TGTGCCAGCAGCCCAGATGGGAGGGCCCAGTACTTC. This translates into CASSPDGRAQYF.

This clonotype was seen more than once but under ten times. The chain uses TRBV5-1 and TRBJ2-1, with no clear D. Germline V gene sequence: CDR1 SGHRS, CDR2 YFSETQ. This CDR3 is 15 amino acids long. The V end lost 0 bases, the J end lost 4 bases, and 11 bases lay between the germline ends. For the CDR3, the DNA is TGCGCCAGCAGCTTGGACGGGTTAGGGTACAATGAGCAGTTCTTC. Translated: CASSLDGLGYNEQFF.

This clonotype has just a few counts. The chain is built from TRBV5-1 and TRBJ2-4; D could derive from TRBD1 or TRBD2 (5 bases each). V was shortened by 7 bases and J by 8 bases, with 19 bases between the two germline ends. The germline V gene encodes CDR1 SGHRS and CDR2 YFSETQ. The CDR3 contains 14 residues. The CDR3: CASGPGRTMDIQYF. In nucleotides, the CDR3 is TGCGCCAGCGGGCCGGGACGGACGATGGACATTCAGTACTTC.